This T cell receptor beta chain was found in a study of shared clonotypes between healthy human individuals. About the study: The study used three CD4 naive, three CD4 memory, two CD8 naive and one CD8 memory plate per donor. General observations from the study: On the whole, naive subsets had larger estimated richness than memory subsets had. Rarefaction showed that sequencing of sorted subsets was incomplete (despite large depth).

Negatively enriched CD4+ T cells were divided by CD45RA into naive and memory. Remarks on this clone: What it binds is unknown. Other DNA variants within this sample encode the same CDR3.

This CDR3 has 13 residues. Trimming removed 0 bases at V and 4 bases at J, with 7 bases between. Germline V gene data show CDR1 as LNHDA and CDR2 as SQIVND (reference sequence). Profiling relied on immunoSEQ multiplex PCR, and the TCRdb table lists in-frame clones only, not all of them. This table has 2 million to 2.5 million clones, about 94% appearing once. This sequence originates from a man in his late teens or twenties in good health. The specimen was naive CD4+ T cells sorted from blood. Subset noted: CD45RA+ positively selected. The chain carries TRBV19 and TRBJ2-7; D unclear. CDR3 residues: CASSIERSYEQYF. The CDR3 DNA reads TGTGCCAGTAGTATAGAAAGGTCGTACGAGCAGTACTTC.